One and the same sample provided the 19 T cell receptor beta chains below, sequenced in a study of metastatic and nonmetastatic thyroid tumors. Patients were all untreated before their thyroid surgery. TCRdb recomputed clones from the PCR reads via MiXCR. In the table there are some 22,000 clones, about 16% of which are singletons. The source material was blood. The receptors originated from a male donor with papillary thyroid cancer or a benign thyroid nodule (not recorded which). Some clones in this sample may be carry-over from other donors' samples.

This clone appeared many times. This chain connects TRBV20-1 to TRBJ1-5; 7 bases align to TRBD1. The germline gives CDR1 DFQATT, CDR2 SNEGSKA (reference sequence). This CDR3 region has 15 residues. The V gene end was trimmed by 4 bases and the J gene end by 5 bases; junction bases not matched to a gene: 11. The CDR3 is CSATTPTGRDQPQHF. The CDR3 DNA sequence: TGCAGTGCTACCACCCCGACAGGGAGAGATCAGCCCCAGCATTTT.

This clone showed up just a few times. The chain couples TRBV6-6 to TRBJ1-1, with unresolved D. Germline CDR1 and CDR2: MNHNY and SVGAGI (reference sequence). Trimming took 0 bases from V and 8 from J, leaving 13 bases between them. This CDR3 has 14 residues. The CDR3: CASSYSTEVREAFF. Written as DNA, the CDR3 is TGTGCCAGCAGTTACTCCACGGAAGTGAGAGAAGCTTTCTTT.

This clone was observed many times. This sample also contains other DNA sequences that code for the same CDR3. The chain links TRBV20-1 to TRBJ1-6; tentative D call: TRBD1 (5 bases). The CDR3 spans 15 residues. Trimming removed 4 bases at V and 7 bases at J, with 17 bases between. Per germline, CDR1 DFQATT and CDR2 SNEGSKA (reference sequence). CDR3 amino acids: CSATAGGDRNSPLHF. Here the CDR3 DNA reads TGCAGTGCTACCGCGGGCGGGGACCGAAATTCACCCCTCCACTTT.

This clone qualifies as medium-sized. J is TRBJ2-7 and V is TRBV27; no clear D. There are 15 residues in the CDR3. Germline V gene data show CDR1 as MNHEY and CDR2 as SMNVEV (reference sequence). V lost 7 bases and J lost 1, with 17 bases in between. The CDR3 DNA reads as TGTGCCAGCACCAATTCGGGCCAAGGGTCCTACGAGCAGTACTTC. Translating gives CASTNSGQGSYEQYF.

This clone appeared many times. The genes are TRBV5-1 and TRBJ2-1, with 10 positions matching TRBD2. CDR3 length: 15 amino acids. Germline assignment: CDR1 SGHRS and CDR2 YFSETQ. Trimming took 2 bases from V and 7 from J; bases not matched to a gene: 6. The CDR3 protein is CASSFSSGGGNEQFF. The CDR3 nucleotides are TGCGCCAGCAGCTTCTCTAGCGGGGGAGGGAATGAGCAGTTCTTC.

This chain uses TRBV28 with TRBJ1-2, with D uncertain. V lost 6 bases and J 7 bases, leaving 15 bases between the germline ends. The CDR3 spans 13 residues. Germline V gene lookup returns CDR1 MDHEN and CDR2 SYDVKM. The CDR3 is CASSPGPVPGYTF. In DNA, the CDR3 is TGTGCCAGCAGCCCCGGCCCAGTACCTGGCTACACCTTC.

This clone was detected a few times. This chain links TRBV5-4 with TRBJ2-2; 8 nucleotides line up with TRBD1. The CDR3 is 16 residues long. After removal of 6 bases from V and 2 bases from J, the junction contained 9 bases not matched to a gene. Germline V lookup: CDR1 SGHNT, CDR2 YYREEE (reference sequence). The CDR3 sequence is CASTHWTGTNTGELFF. The CDR3, as DNA: TGTGCCAGCACCCACTGGACAGGGACCAACACCGGGGAGCTGTTTTTT. Supplemented by reference TRBV5-4 and TRBJ2-2, the full variable domain reads ETGVTQSPTHLIKTRGQQVTLRCSSQSGHNTVSWYQQALGQGPQFIFQYYREEENGRGNFPPRFSGLQFPNYSSELNVNALELDDSALYLCASTHWTGTNTGELFFGEGSRLTVL.

Ten or more counts support this clone. This chain links TRBV12-3 or TRBV12-4 with TRBJ2-3; maybe TRBD2 (6 bases). The CDR3 is made up of 14 amino acids. V shed 6 bases and J shed 2 bases, with 12 bases lying between them. The CDR3 DNA sequence: TGTGCCAGCAGCCCAGGACTACTCACAGATACGCAGTATTTT. It translates to CASSPGLLTDTQYF.

In the case of this clone: The sample holds other DNA sequences that translate to the same CDR3. The chain combines TRBV20-1 with TRBJ2-7; possibly TRBD1 for D (6 bases). Germline assignment: CDR1 DFQATT and CDR2 SNEGSKA (reference sequence). V was trimmed by 3 bases and J by 10 bases, leaving 19 bases between them. The CDR3 has 13 residues. In DNA, the CDR3 is TGCAGTGCTAGTAAGGGACACAGCTACGGTCAGTACTTC. Protein: CSASKGHSYGQYF.

This clone has only one observation. The chain uses TRBV5-6 and TRBJ2-1; perhaps D is TRBD1 or TRBD2 (5 bases each). This CDR3 has 16 residues. The ends were cut back, 0 bases at V and 0 bases at J, with 10 bases in the middle. Germline values: CDR1 SGHDT, CDR2 YYEEEE. The DNA of the CDR3 is TGTGCCAGCAGCTTGGAGGGGACCTTCTCCTACAATGAGCAGTTCTTC. Translation gives CASSLEGTFSYNEQFF.

This clone was recorded at least ten times. The rearrangement links TRBV2 to TRBJ2-5; TRBD2 aligns across 9 bases. Germline trimming cut 5 bases from V and 6 bases from J; bases unmatched to any gene: 22. CDR1 is SNHLY and CDR2 is FYNNEI in the germline V gene. The CDR3 covers 19 residues. The CDR3 is CASSYEARVAGANRKTQYF. CDR3 coding DNA: TGTGCCAGCAGTTACGAGGCGAGAGTAGCGGGGGCTAATAGGAAGACCCAGTACTTC.

At least ten counts were recorded for this clone. The chain joins TRBV2 to TRBJ1-2; D is uncertain. Per germline, CDR1 SNHLY and CDR2 FYNNEI. V was pared by 6 bases and J by 0 bases, with 8 bases between. CDR3 length equals 13 residues. The CDR3 is CASSSIPNYGYTF. The CDR3, as DNA: TGTGCCAGCAGCTCCATCCCTAACTATGGCTACACCTTC.

This clone was counted many times. The chain carries TRBV10-3 and TRBJ1-1; no firm D call. CDR3 size: 16 residues. Germline CDR1 is ENHRY and CDR2 is SYGVKD. The V and J ends lost 3 bases and 3 bases respectively, with 17 bases between them. The CDR3, as DNA: TGTGCCATCAGTGACCCCCCGGCGGGTGAGGACACTGAAGCTTTCTTT. This translates into CAISDPPAGEDTEAFF.

This clone has ten or more counts. The rearrangement joins TRBV19 to TRBJ1-1; TRBD1 is a possible D gene (6 bases). Trimming pared 6 bases from V and 5 bases from J, leaving 16 bases between. The CDR3 extends over 14 amino acids. Germline V lookup: CDR1 LNHDA, CDR2 SQIVND (reference sequence). CDR3: CASREQGGGTEAFF. For the CDR3, the DNA is TGTGCCAGTAGGGAGCAGGGAGGGGGTACTGAAGCTTTCTTT.

In its sample, this clone was seen many times. The chain combines TRBV10-3 with TRBJ2-1; D is possibly TRBD1 (5 bases). Trimming pared 3 bases from V and 1 base from J, leaving 16 bases between. Germline V CDR1 and CDR2: ENHRY, SYGVKD. The CDR3 is 17 amino acids. The CDR3, as DNA: TGTGCCATCAGTGACCCCAGGGTCAGCCGTTCCTACAATGAGCAGTTCTTC. Protein product: CAISDPRVSRSYNEQFF.

This clone has a count of ten or more. The V and J genes are TRBV13 and TRBJ2-7; 7 nucleotides agree with TRBD1. V trimming: 5 bases; J trimming: 1 base; junction bases outside the gene matches: 8. CDR1 and CDR2 (germline): PRHDT, FYEKMQ (reference sequence). The CDR3 is made up of 15 amino acids. The CDR3 coding sequence is TGTGCCAGCAGCCCCCGGACAGGCCCGTCCTACGAGCAGTACTTC. This gives the protein CASSPRTGPSYEQYF.

The chain recombines TRBV12-3 or TRBV12-4 with TRBJ1-2; D possibly corresponds to TRBD1 (5 bases). V was trimmed by 11 bases and J by 0 bases, leaving 10 bases between them. CDR3 length: 12 residues. This CDR3 is CAVGHPNYGYTF. DNA of the CDR3: TGTGCCGTAGGACACCCTAACTATGGCTACACCTTC.

This clone was counted at least ten times. The gene calls are TRBV7-9 and TRBJ2-3; unclear D gene. The germline V gene has CDR1 SEHNR and CDR2 FQNEAQ (reference sequence). V dropped 4 bases and J dropped 5 bases, with 13 bases sitting between them. The CDR3 extends over 14 amino acids. CDR3 loop: CASSSKLRRDTQYF. CDR3 nucleotides: TGTGCCAGCAGCTCCAAGCTTAGGAGAGATACGCAGTATTTT. The entire variable domain, with the rest obtained from reference TRBV7-9 and TRBJ2-3, is as follows: DTGVSQNPRHKITKRGQNVTFRCDPISEHNRLYWYRQTLGQGPEFLTYFQNEAQLEKSRLLSDRFSAERPKGSFSTLEIQRTEQGDSAMYLCASSSKLRRDTQYFGPGTRLTVL.

This clone was found many times. Other DNA sequences in this specimen translate into the identical CDR3. The chain joins TRBV29-1 to TRBJ1-1; 10 nucleotides agree with TRBD1. The junction had 9 bases not matched to a gene; V was cut back by 6 bases and J by 11 bases. CDR1 and CDR2 (germline): SQVTM, ANQGSEA. This CDR3 region has 12 residues. The CDR3 DNA reads as TGCAGCGTCGGGACAGGGGTATCGGAGGCTTTCTTT. As protein: CSVGTGVSEAFF.